A selection of T cell receptor beta chains follows, all from one sample in a study of OX40 agonist ivuxolimab in advanced cancers. TCRdb keeps only in-frame clones here, not all; method: immunoSEQ multiplex PCR. The table shows 20,000 or so clones, with 88% occurring only once. Here the sequenced sample was CD4+ or CD8+ T cells sorted from blood, taken in a trial of the OX40 agonist ivuxolimab. These receptor sequences come from an adult with an advanced solid tumor such as melanoma, head and neck, liver or kidney cancer. The CDR3 runs from the conserved cysteine through the conserved F or W. A D gene is named only where the DNA matches it firmly. A clone size is listed for some rows: how often the clone was seen (once, few, many), or a class if it is expanded.

TRBJ2-7	TRBV27	.	TRBD2	TGTGCCACCAAACTAGCGGGAGGGCCCTACGAGCAGTACTTC	CATKLAGGPYEQYF
TRBJ2-7	TRBV10-1	.	.	TGCGCCAGCAGTGAAGTCATCGTGTCAGGGGCCAGCTACGAGCAGTACTTC	CASSEVIVSGASYEQYF
TRBJ2-3	TRBV6-6	.	.	TGTGCCAGCAGTTCCACTACAGATACGCAGTATTTT	CASSSTTDTQYF
TRBJ2-1	TRBV10-2	.	TRBD2	TGCGCCAGCTCGACTAGCGGGAGGGCCAATGAGCAGTTCTTC	CASSTSGRANEQFF
TRBJ2-1	TRBV6-1	.	.	TGTGCCAGCAGTGAATTCATGAGCCTTCCCAATGAGCAGTTCTTC	CASSEFMSLPNEQFF
TRBJ2-3	TRBV27	once	.	TGTGCCAGCAGTTTCCGGCTCCTGGCGAGTGATACGCAGTATTTT	CASSFRLLASDTQYF
TRBJ1-2	TRBV5-1	.	TRBD1	TGCGCCAGCAGCACGTGGACAGGCCAACCGAACTATGGCTACACCTTC	CASSTWTGQPNYGYTF
TRBJ2-1	TRBV7-6	.	.	TGTGCCAGCAGCACAGGGATCGAGCAGTTCTTC	CASSTGIEQFF
TRBJ2-7	TRBV7-2	.	.	TGTGCCAGCAGCTTAGTCTGGGGGGAGCAGTACTTC	CASSLVWGEQYF
TRBJ2-7	TRBV27	.	TRBD1	TGTGCCACCTCCCTGGGACAGGGAAATCACGAGCAGTACTTC	CATSLGQGNHEQYF
TRBJ2-7	TRBV30	.	.	TGTGCCTGGGAATCCGGGACGGTCAGCTCCTACGAGCAGTACTTC	CAWESGTVSSYEQYF
TRBJ2-3	TRBV7-9	.	.	TGTGCCAGCAGCTTAGCCCTGGCGGGGAGCACAGATACGCAGTATTTT	CASSLALAGSTDTQYF
TRBJ2-7	TRBV29-1	.	.	TGCAGCGTTGAAGAAGAAAGGGTTATGGAGGGGAAAGGATACGAGCAGTACTTC	CSVEEERVMEGKGYEQYF
TRBJ1-4	TRBV4-1	.	.	TGCGCCAGCAGCCAAGGGTTAATCAGATCCAGGATTAATGAAAAACTGTTTTTT	CASSQGLIRSRINEKLFF
TRBJ1-1	TRBV7-8	.	TRBD1	TGTGCCAGCAGCTTGACAGGGGGCTCAGACACTGAAGCTTTCTTT	CASSLTGGSDTEAFF
TRBJ2-1	TRBV25-1	.	TRBD2	TGTGCCAGCAGAGCGGGACTAGCGGGAGACAATGAGCAGTTCTTC	CASRAGLAGDNEQFF
TRBJ1-1	TRBV28	.	TRBD1	TGTGCCAGCAGTTCGGACAGGGTTGGGCTCCCTAACACTGAAGCTTTCTTT	CASSSDRVGLPNTEAFF
TRBJ1-3	TRBV21-1	.	.	TGTGCCAGCAGCAAAGTGCTCGGTATCTCTGGAAACACCATATATTTT	CASSKVLGISGNTIYF
TRBJ1-2	TRBV7-9	.	TRBD1	TGTGCCAGCAGCTTAGTCGGACAGGGCGCTAAAGCTAACTATGGCTACACCTTC	CASSLVGQGAKANYGYTF
TRBJ1-1	TRBV4-1	.	.	TGCGCCAGCAGCCTGGATAGGGTCGGCGCTGAAGCTTTCTTT	CASSLDRVGAEAFF
TRBJ2-7	TRBV27	once	TRBD1	TGTGCCAGCAGTTTAGGACAGGACTACGAGCAGTACTTC	CASSLGQDYEQYF
TRBJ2-1	TRBV21-1	.	.	TGTGCCAGCAGCAAGGGACTAGCGGGAGGGCCCTCCTACAATGAGCAGTTCTTC	CASSKGLAGGPSYNEQFF
TRBJ2-3	TRBV19	.	.	TGTGCCAGTAGTATATTCGAATTTGGGGATACGCAGTATTTT	CASSIFEFGDTQYF
TRBJ2-5	TRBV12-5	.	.	TGTGCTAGTGGTTTGACTCCTGACGGCCTCCAAGAGACCCAGTACTTC	CASGLTPDGLQETQYF
TRBJ2-7	TRBV6-5	.	TRBD1	TGTGCCAGCAGTTACTCGGGACAGGGCCGCGAGCAGTACTTC	CASSYSGQGREQYF
TRBJ1-5	TRBV27	.	.	TGTGCCAGCAGTCCAAGGACGATCCGGCAGCCCCAGCATTTT	CASSPRTIRQPQHF
TRBJ2-1	TRBV11-3	.	.	TGTGCCAGCAGCTTAGGTTCCTGGGCGGAGACGGGACGGAGCCGCGATGAGCAGTTCTTC	CASSLGSWAETGRSRDEQFF
TRBJ1-1	TRBV10-3	.	TRBD1	TGTGCCATCAGAGTACAGGGGGGGGGTGAAGCTTTCTTT	CAIRVQGGGEAFF
TRBJ2-2	TRBV10-3	.	.	TGTGCCATCAGTCAGGATTGGGGCGGGATTGTTACCGGGGAGCTGTTTTTT	CAISQDWGGIVTGELFF
TRBJ1-4	TRBV5-4	once	TRBD1	TGTGCCAGCAGCCCGGGACAGGGAGGGACTAATGAAAAACTGTTTTTT	CASSPGQGGTNEKLFF
TRBJ2-7	TRBV7-9	.	TRBD1	TGTGCCAGCAGCCCGGGACAGGGATACGAGCAGTACTTC	CASSPGQGYEQYF
TRBJ1-4	TRBV30	.	.	TGTGCCTGGAGTGTACTACTCACGGGCCCTGAAAAACTGTTTTTT	CAWSVLLTGPEKLFF
TRBJ2-2	TRBV11-3	.	.	TGTGCCAGCAGCTTGGGCACCGGGGAGCTGTTTTTT	CASSLGTGELFF
TRBJ2-5	TRBV5-6	.	.	TGTGCCAGCAGCTTCAGCTTCCAGTTGTGGACCCAGTACTTC	CASSFSFQLWTQYF
TRBJ2-1	TRBV4-1	medium-sized	.	TGCGCCAGCAGCCAAGGAAACAGGAACAATGAGCAGTTCTTC	CASSQGNRNNEQFF
TRBJ2-3	TRBV19	once	TRBD1	TGTGCCAGTAGTATAGCCCGTCCTCTGGACAGGAGCTTCACAGATACGCAGTATTTT	CASSIARPLDRSFTDTQYF
TRBJ2-1	TRBV6-5	.	.	TGTGCCAGCAGTGTCTACAATGAGCAGTTCTTC	CASSVYNEQFF
TRBJ2-1	TRBV5-8	.	TRBD2	TGTGCCAGCAGCTCGGGACTAGCGGGAGCAGTCGATCAGTTCTTC	CASSSGLAGAVDQFF
TRBJ1-1	TRBV19	.	.	TGTGCCAGTTATTACGGTGGACTGAACACTGAAGCTTTCTTT	CASYYGGLNTEAFF
TRBJ2-1	TRBV19	.	.	TGTGCCAGTAGTGCGACTAGCTACAATGAGCAGTTCTTC	CASSATSYNEQFF
TRBJ1-2	TRBV2	.	TRBD1	TGTGCCAGCAGGGACAGGGCTGGCTATGGCTACACCTTC	CASRDRAGYGYTF
TRBJ2-1	TRBV27	.	.	TGTGCCAGCAGCCCCCACTTTTACAATGAGCAGTTCTTC	CASSPHFYNEQFF
TRBJ2-1	TRBV29-1	.	TRBD2	TGCAGCGTCACCGGGACTAGCGGTTCCTACAATGAGCAGTTCTTC	CSVTGTSGSYNEQFF
TRBJ2-2	TRBV7-2	.	.	TGTGCCAGCAGCCCAGAAAACACCGGGGAGCTGTTTTTT	CASSPENTGELFF
TRBJ2-5	TRBV6-5	.	.	TGTGCCAGCAGTTATTCAGAGACCCAGTACTTC	CASSYSETQYF
TRBJ2-7	TRBV10-3	.	TRBD2	TGTGCCATCAGTGAGTCAAAGAGTAAGGGACTAGCGGACGTCTACGAGCAGTACTTC	CAISESKSKGLADVYEQYF
TRBJ2-1	TRBV4-1	few	TRBD1	TGCGCCAGCAGCCACGAACAGGGGTCGGATGAGCAGTTCTTC	CASSHEQGSDEQFF
TRBJ2-7	TRBV9	.	.	TGTGCCAGCAGCTTAGTACCTGCGGGACCCTACGAGCAGTACTTC	CASSLVPAGPYEQYF
TRBJ2-7	TRBV29-1	.	.	TGCAGCGTTGAGTCTTCCCACGAGCAGTACTTC	CSVESSHEQYF
TRBJ2-1	TRBV30	.	TRBD2	TGTGCCTGGGGGACCGGGACTAGCGCTTACAATGAGCAGTTCTTC	CAWGTGTSAYNEQFF
TRBJ1-1	TRBV5-1	.	.	TGCGCCAGCAGCTTGGAGAGGGGTATAGGGGCCTTTGAAGCTTTCTTT	CASSLERGIGAFEAFF
TRBJ2-7	TRBV11-2	.	TRBD1	TGTGCCAGCAGCTCCGAGGGGACAGGGTTCTACGAGCAGTACTTC	CASSSEGTGFYEQYF
TRBJ1-5	TRBV19	.	TRBD1	TGTGCCAGTAGTATCGGGACAGGGGCTCTTAACAATCAGCCCCAGCATTTT	CASSIGTGALNNQPQHF
TRBJ2-7	TRBV2	.	TRBD2	TGTGCCAGCAGCAATAGCGGGGGAGCTTCCTACGAGCAGTACTTC	CASSNSGGASYEQYF
TRBJ2-7	TRBV27	.	TRBD2	TGTGCCAGCAGTTCTCTACTAGCGGGATTGCACGAGCAGTACTTC	CASSSLLAGLHEQYF